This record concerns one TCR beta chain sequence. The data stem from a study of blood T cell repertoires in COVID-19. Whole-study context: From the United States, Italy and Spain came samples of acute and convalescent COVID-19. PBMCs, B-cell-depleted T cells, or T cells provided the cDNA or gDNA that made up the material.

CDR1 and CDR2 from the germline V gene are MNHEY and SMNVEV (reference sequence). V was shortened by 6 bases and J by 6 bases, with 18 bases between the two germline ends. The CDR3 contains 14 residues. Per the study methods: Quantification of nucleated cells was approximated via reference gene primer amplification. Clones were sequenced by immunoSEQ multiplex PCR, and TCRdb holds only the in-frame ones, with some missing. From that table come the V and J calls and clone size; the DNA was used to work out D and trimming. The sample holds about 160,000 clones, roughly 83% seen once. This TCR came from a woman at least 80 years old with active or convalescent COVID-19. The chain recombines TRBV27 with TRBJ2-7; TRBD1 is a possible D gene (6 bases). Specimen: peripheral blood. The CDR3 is CASRLGGSSSEQYF. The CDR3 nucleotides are TGTGCCAGCAGACTAGGGGGATCCTCCAGCGAGCAGTACTTC.